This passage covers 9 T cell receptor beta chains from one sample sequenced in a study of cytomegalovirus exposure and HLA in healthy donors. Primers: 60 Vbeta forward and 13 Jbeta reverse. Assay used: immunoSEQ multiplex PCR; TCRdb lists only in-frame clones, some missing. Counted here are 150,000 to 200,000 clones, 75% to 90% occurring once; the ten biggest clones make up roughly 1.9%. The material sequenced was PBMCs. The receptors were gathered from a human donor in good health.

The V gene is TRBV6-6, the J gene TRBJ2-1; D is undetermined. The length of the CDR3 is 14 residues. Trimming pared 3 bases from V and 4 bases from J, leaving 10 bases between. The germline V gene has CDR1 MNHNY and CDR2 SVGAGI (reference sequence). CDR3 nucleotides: TGTGCCAGCAGTTATCTCTCGTTTTACAATGAGCAGTTCTTC. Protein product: CASSYLSFYNEQFF.

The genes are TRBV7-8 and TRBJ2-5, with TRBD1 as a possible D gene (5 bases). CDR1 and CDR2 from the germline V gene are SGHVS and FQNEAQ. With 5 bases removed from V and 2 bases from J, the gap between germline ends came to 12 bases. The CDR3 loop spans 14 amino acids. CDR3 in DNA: TGTGCCAGCAGCCTTCGACAGAATCAAGAGACCCAGTACTTC. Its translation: CASSLRQNQETQYF.

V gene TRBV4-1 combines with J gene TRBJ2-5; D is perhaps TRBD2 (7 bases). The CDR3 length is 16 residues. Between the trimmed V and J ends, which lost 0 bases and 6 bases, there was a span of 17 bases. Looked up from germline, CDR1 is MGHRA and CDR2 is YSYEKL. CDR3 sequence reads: CASSQDSRGAGKTQYF. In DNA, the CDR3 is TGCGCCAGCAGCCAAGATTCCCGGGGGGCGGGGAAGACCCAGTACTTC.

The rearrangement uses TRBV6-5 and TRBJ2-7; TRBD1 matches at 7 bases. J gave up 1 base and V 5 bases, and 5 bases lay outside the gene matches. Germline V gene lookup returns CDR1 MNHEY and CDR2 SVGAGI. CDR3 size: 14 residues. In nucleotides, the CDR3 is TGTGCCAGCAGTACCGGGACAGCATCCTACGAGCAGTACTTC. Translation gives CASSTGTASYEQYF.

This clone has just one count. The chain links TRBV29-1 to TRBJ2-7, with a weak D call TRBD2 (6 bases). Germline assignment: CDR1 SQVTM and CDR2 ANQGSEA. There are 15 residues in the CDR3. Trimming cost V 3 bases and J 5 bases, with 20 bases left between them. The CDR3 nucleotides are TGCAGCGTTGAGGCGGGATTTGGAGGCCCAAACGAGCAGTACTTC. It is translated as CSVEAGFGGPNEQYF.

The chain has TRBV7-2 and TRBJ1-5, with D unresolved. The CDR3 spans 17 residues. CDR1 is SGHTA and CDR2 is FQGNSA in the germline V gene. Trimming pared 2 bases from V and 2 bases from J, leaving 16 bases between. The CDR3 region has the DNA TGTGCCAGCAGCTTATTCCACGGCGGGGTTGGCAATCAGCCCCAGCATTTT. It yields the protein CASSLFHGGVGNQPQHF.

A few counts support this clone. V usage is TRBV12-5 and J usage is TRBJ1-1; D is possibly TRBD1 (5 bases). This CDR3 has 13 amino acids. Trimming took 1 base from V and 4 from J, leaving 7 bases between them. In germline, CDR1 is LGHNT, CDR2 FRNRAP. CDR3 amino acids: CASGLDGGTEAFF. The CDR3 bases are TGTGCTAGTGGTTTGGACGGGGGCACTGAAGCTTTCTTT.

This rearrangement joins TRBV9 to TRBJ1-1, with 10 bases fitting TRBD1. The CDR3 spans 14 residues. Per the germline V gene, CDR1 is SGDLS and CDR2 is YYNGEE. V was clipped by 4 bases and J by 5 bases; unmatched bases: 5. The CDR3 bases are TGTGCCAGCAGCCCAGGGGACAGGGGAACTGAAGCTTTCTTT. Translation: CASSPGDRGTEAFF. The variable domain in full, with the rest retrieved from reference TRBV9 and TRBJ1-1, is DSGVTQTPKHLITATGQRVTLRCSPRSGDLSVYWYQQSLDQGLQFLIQYYNGEERAKGNILERFSAQQFPDLHSELNLSSLELGDSALYFCASSPGDRGTEAFFGQGTRLTVV.

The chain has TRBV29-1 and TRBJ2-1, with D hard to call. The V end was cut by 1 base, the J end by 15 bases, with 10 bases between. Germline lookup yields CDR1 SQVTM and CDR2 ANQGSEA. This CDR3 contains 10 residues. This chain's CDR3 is CSVEGPRLFF. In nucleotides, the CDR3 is TGCAGCGTTGAAGGGCCCAGGCTGTTCTTC.